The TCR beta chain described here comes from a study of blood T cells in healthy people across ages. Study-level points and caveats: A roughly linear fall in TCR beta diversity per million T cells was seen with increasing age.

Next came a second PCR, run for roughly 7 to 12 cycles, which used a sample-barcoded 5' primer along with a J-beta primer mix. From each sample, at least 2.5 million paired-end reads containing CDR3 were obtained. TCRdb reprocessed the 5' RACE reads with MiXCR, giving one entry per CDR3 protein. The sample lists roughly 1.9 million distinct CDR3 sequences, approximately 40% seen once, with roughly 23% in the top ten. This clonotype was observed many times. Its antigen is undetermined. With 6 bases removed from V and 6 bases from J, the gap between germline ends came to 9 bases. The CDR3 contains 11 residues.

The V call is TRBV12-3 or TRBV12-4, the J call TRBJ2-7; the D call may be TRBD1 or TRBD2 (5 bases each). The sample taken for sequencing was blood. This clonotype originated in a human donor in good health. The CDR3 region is CASSFGGEQYF. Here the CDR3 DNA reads TGTGCCAGCAGCTTTGGGGGCGAGCAGTACTTC.